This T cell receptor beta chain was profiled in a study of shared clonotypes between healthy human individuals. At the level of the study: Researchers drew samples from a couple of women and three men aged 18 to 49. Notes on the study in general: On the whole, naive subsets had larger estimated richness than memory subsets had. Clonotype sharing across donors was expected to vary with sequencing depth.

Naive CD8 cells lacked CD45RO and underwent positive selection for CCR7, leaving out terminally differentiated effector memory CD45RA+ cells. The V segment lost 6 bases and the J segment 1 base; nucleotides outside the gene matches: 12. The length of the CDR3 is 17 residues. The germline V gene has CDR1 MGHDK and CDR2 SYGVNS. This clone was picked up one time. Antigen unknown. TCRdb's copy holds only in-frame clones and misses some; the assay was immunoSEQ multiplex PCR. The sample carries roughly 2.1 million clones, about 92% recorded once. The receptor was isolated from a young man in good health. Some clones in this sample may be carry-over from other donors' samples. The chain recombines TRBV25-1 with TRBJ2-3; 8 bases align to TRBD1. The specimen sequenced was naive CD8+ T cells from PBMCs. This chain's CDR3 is CASSSPKTGAGTDTQYF. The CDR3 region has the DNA TGTGCCAGCAGCTCCCCCAAGACAGGGGCGGGCACAGATACGCAGTATTTT.